These T cell receptor beta chains were read from a single sample in a study of blood T cell repertoires in COVID-19. Sequenced by immunoSEQ multiplex PCR; TCRdb stores in-frame clones only, minus some. The sample consists of 110,000 to 150,000 clones, 84% of them appearing once. The sample consisted of peripheral blood. These receptors were obtained from a human donor in a cohort sampled during active COVID-19. The CDR3 runs from the conserved cysteine through the conserved F or W. D genes are given only for firm matches. A clone size is listed for some rows: how often the clone was seen (once, few, many), or a class if it is expanded.

>NA|NA|TRBJ2-2|TRBV5-1
TGCGCCAGCAGCTTGTTCCGAGGACAGAACACCGGGGAGCTGTTTTTT
CASSLFRGQNTGELFF
>NA|TRBD1|TRBJ1-1|TRBV19
TGTGCCAGTAGTCCAGGGGGACAGATCTCGAACACTGAAGCTTTCTTT
CASSPGGQISNTEAFF
>few|NA|TRBJ1-6|TRBV5-4
TGTGCCAGCAGCGGGGGCGGGGGCACCGTCCGCCGTTCACCCCTCCACTTT
CASSGGGGTVRRSPLHF
>NA|NA|TRBJ2-7|TRBV24-1
TGTGCCACGTTGGGGCCCACCCACGAGCAGTACTTC
CATLGPTHEQYF
>few|NA|TRBJ2-1|TRBV7-6
TGTGCCAGCAGCTTAAGGACTCACTACAATGAGCAGTTCTTC
CASSLRTHYNEQFF
>few|NA|TRBJ1-1|TRBV10-1
TGCGCCAGCAGCGCCGCGGGGGGCTTGGTGTACACTGAAGCTTTCTTT
CASSAAGGLVYTEAFF
>NA|TRBD1|TRBJ1-2|TRBV6-5
TGTGCCAGCACCCTGGGACAGGGGGTAGCGCATGGCTACACCTTC
CASTLGQGVAHGYTF
>NA|NA|TRBJ1-6|TRBV6-6
TGTGCCAGTTCGGGGACCCGGCGGGACTCACCCCTCCACTTT
CASSGTRRDSPLHF
>NA|NA|TRBJ1-5|TRBV15
TGTGCCACCAGCAGAGACAGCGGGCGTAATCAGCCCCAGCATTTT
CATSRDSGRNQPQHF
>NA|TRBD1|TRBJ2-1|TRBV15
TGTGCCACCAGCACCGAACAGGGGTCTTACAATGAGCAGTTCTTC
CATSTEQGSYNEQFF
>NA|NA|TRBJ2-7|TRBV5-6
TGTGCCAGCAGCTTGGGGCAAGCCTCGGGGCAGTACTTC
CASSLGQASGQYF
>once|NA|TRBJ1-3|TRBV5-8
TGTGCCAGCAGCGGAGGGTCGGCCCCATCTGGAAACACCATATATTTT
CASSGGSAPSGNTIYF
>NA|TRBD2|TRBJ2-1|TRBV19
TGTGCCAGTAGTCTCAGCTTAGCGGGGGGCCAGGGTGAGCAGTTCTTC
CASSLSLAGGQGEQFF
>NA|NA|TRBJ2-5|TRBV10-3
TGTGCCATCAGTGGTGGGGGGGCCGAAGAGACCCAGTACTTC
CAISGGGAEETQYF
>few|TRBD1|TRBJ1-1|TRBV6-4
TGTGCCAGTAGAGGGGGGACAGACATGAACACTGAAGCTTTCTTT
CASRGGTDMNTEAFF
>NA|NA|TRBJ1-5|TRBV25-1
TGTGCCAGCAGTGAATATATGACCCCCGGGGGACAGCCCCAGCATTTT
CASSEYMTPGGQPQHF
>once|TRBD1|TRBJ1-2|TRBV6-5
TGTGCCAGCAGCAGGGACAGAGAGAACTATGGCTACACCTTC
CASSRDRENYGYTF
>NA|TRBD2|TRBJ2-1|TRBV7-2
TGTGCCAGCAGCTTTAGAGCGGGGCACAATGAGCAGTTCTTC
CASSFRAGHNEQFF
>NA|NA|TRBJ2-2|TRBV10-1
TGCGCCAGCAGTGAGACGAGACAGCTGGGCTTCGGGGAGCTGTTTTTT
CASSETRQLGFGELFF
>NA|NA|TRBJ2-7|TRBV2
TGTGCCAGCAGTGAGCAGCCAGGACAGCACTACGAGCAGTACTTC
CASSEQPGQHYEQYF
>NA|TRBD1|TRBJ1-1|TRBV3-1/TRBV3-2
TGTGCCAGCAGCCGGACAGGGGGACGGAACACTGAAGCTTTCTTT
CASSRTGGRNTEAFF
>NA|TRBD1|TRBJ1-6|TRBV5-1
TGCGCCAGCAGCTTCGGGACAGTGAATTCACCCCTCCACTTT
CASSFGTVNSPLHF
>NA|NA|TRBJ1-5|TRBV3-1/TRBV3-2
TGTGCCAGCAGCCCCCGTAACAGGGATCAGCCCCAGCATTTT
CASSPRNRDQPQHF
>NA|TRBD1|TRBJ1-3|TRBV28
TGTGCCAGCAGTTCTAGACAGGGAGGATCAGGAAACACCATATATTTT
CASSSRQGGSGNTIYF
>NA|NA|TRBJ1-6|TRBV7-9
TGTGCCAGCAGCTTAGCCCCGGCAGGGAATTCACCCCTCCACTTT
CASSLAPAGNSPLHF
>NA|NA|TRBJ1-1|TRBV3-1/TRBV3-2
TGTGCCAGCAGCCAATTCGTGGCGAACACTGAAGCTTTCTTT
CASSQFVANTEAFF
>NA|TRBD1|TRBJ1-5|TRBV7-9
TGTGCCAGCAGCCCGGGACAGGGGGCCAATCAGCCCCAGCATTTT
CASSPGQGANQPQHF
>NA|NA|TRBJ2-5|TRBV11-2
TGTGCCAGCAGCTTAGCCAGAAAAGAGACCCAGTACTTC
CASSLARKETQYF
>NA|TRBD1|TRBJ1-4|TRBV2
TGTGCCATTCTGGACAGGGAGAGGGAAAAACTGTTTTTT
CAILDREREKLFF
>few|NA|TRBJ1-1|TRBV15
TGTGCCACCAGCAGAGAATTGGGCCTGAACACTGAAGCTTTCTTT
CATSRELGLNTEAFF
>NA|NA|TRBJ2-7|TRBV13
TGTGCCAGCAGCCTGCGGGGAACTTACGAGCAGTACTTC
CASSLRGTYEQYF
>many|NA|TRBJ2-5|TRBV11-2
TGTGCCAGCAGCTTAGATGGTGTCAGAGAGGAAGTTACCCAGTACTTC
CASSLDGVREEVTQYF
>few|NA|TRBJ2-1|TRBV11-2
TGTGCCAGCAGCTTAGCCCGGTACCCTTACAATGAGCAGTTCTTC
CASSLARYPYNEQFF
>few|TRBD1|TRBJ1-1|TRBV18
TGTGCCAGCTCACCCCAACGGACAGGGGAAGCTTTCTTT
CASSPQRTGEAFF
>NA|TRBD1|TRBJ1-2|TRBV6-5
TGTGCCAGCAGTTACCTTGACAGGGGAGGAGGCTACACCTTC
CASSYLDRGGGYTF
>NA|NA|TRBJ1-3|TRBV5-1
TGCGCCAGCAGCGAACAGGATTCTGGAAACACCATATATTTT
CASSEQDSGNTIYF
>NA|TRBD2|TRBJ2-5|TRBV2
TGTGCCACCCGGACTAGCGGGGGGAGGGGAGAGACCCAGTACTTC
CATRTSGGRGETQYF
>NA|NA|TRBJ1-6|TRBV24-1
TGTGCCACCAGGCGGGACCCCTCTTCACCCCTCCACTTT
CATRRDPSSPLHF
>NA|NA|TRBJ1-2|TRBV12-3/TRBV12-4
TGTGCCAGCAGTTTAGCCCCTCGGGATGGCTACACCTTC
CASSLAPRDGYTF
>NA|TRBD2|TRBJ2-2|TRBV7-9
TGTGCCAGCACACGTAGCGGGGCCCTATACACCGGGGAGCTGTTTTTT
CASTRSGALYTGELFF
>NA|NA|TRBJ2-7|TRBV2
TGTGCCAGCCTTGGGGGCTTGGACGAGCAGTACTTC
CASLGGLDEQYF
>NA|TRBD1|TRBJ1-5|TRBV19
TGTGCCAGTAGTTTAAATAGGGACAGGGATAGTCAGCCCCAGCATTTT
CASSLNRDRDSQPQHF
>NA|NA|TRBJ2-2|TRBV5-1
TGCGCCAGCAGCTGGACAGCGAACACCGGGGAGCTGTTTTTT
CASSWTANTGELFF
>NA|TRBD1|TRBJ2-4|TRBV20-1
TGCAGTGCTAGTAACAGGGGCAAAAACATTCAGTACTTC
CSASNRGKNIQYF
>NA|NA|TRBJ1-2|TRBV24-1
TGTGCCACCAGTGACCGCCGGGGGATAGGAGGCTACACCTTC
CATSDRRGIGGYTF
>few|NA|TRBJ1-2|TRBV19
TGTGCCAGTAGTGCGGGGCAGGCCCTTTTCGATGGCTACACCTTC
CASSAGQALFDGYTF
>once|NA|TRBJ1-4|TRBV7-2
TGTGCCAGCAGCCTATCGGGGTCTAATGAAAAACTGTTTTTT
CASSLSGSNEKLFF
>NA|NA|TRBJ1-1|TRBV12-3/TRBV12-4
TGTGCCAGCAGCCTAGAAAGTGAGACTGAAGCTTTCTTT
CASSLESETEAFF
>NA|NA|TRBJ1-4|TRBV6-5
TGTGCCAGCAGTAGGACAGCAACTAATGAAAAACTGTTTTTT
CASSRTATNEKLFF
>NA|NA|TRBJ2-7|TRBV7-2
TGTGCCAGCAGCCGGGGGTCTCATGACGAGCAGTACTTC
CASSRGSHDEQYF
>NA|NA|TRBJ1-3|TRBV10-3
TGTGCCATCGGAGGCAGGGGTAAAGACTCTGGAAACACCATATATTTT
CAIGGRGKDSGNTIYF
>NA|TRBD1|TRBJ2-7|TRBV3-1/TRBV3-2
TGTGCCAGCAGCCAGCGCGGGACAGGGGATTACGAGCAGTACTTC
CASSQRGTGDYEQYF
>NA|TRBD1|TRBJ2-1|TRBV25-1
TGTGCCAGCAGTGACGGGACAGGAGGAAATGAGCAGTTCTTC
CASSDGTGGNEQFF
>NA|TRBD1|TRBJ2-7|TRBV7-8
TGTGCCAGCAGCTTGGGAGGGACAGGGGTTGGGTACGAGCAGTACTTC
CASSLGGTGVGYEQYF
>NA|NA|TRBJ2-7|TRBV14
TGTGCCAGCAGCCAAGTGGTGGCCGGGAGCAAGCAGTACTTC
CASSQVVAGSKQYF
>NA|NA|TRBJ2-2|TRBV29-1
TGCAGCGCTGAAACCGGGGGCACCGGGGAGCTGTTTTTT
CSAETGGTGELFF
>NA|TRBD2|TRBJ2-1|TRBV10-2
TGCGCCAGCCGGGCCAGCGGGGGGGCCAATGAGCAGTTCTTC
CASRASGGANEQFF
>once|NA|TRBJ1-2|TRBV29-1
TGCAGCGTTGAAGGGGGGGGTCTGAACTATGGCTACACCTTC
CSVEGGGLNYGYTF
>NA|NA|TRBJ2-2|TRBV21-1
TGTGCCAGCACCGCCCTTCCGACGGGAACCGGGGAGCTGTTTTTT
CASTALPTGTGELFF
>NA|NA|TRBJ2-1|TRBV5-4
TGTGCCAGCAGCTTGGGACCGGGACAAGGAGTTGGCAATGAGCAGTTCTTC
CASSLGPGQGVGNEQFF